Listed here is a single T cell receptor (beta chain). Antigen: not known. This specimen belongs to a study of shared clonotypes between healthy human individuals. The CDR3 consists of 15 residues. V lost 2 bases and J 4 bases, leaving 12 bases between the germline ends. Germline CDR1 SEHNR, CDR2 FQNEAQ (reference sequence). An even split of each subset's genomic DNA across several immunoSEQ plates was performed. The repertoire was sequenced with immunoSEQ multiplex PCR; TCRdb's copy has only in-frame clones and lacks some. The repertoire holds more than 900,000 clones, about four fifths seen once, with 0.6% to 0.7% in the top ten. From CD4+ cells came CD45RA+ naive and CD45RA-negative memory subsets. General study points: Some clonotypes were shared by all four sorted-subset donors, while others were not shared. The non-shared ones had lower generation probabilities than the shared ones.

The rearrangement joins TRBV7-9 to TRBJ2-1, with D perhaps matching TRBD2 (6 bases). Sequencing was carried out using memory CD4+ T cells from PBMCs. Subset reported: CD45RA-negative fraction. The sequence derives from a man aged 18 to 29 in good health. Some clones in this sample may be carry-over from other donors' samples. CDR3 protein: CASSLLGTPYNEQFF. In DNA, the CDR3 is TGTGCCAGCAGCTTACTCGGGACTCCATACAATGAGCAGTTCTTC. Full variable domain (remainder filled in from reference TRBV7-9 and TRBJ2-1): DTGVSQNPRHKITKRGQNVTFRCDPISEHNRLYWYRQTLGQGPEFLTYFQNEAQLEKSRLLSDRFSAERPKGSFSTLEIQRTEQGDSAMYLCASSLLGTPYNEQFFGPGTRLTVL.